Following are 22 T cell receptor beta chains from one sample sequenced in a study of T cells in Graves' hyperthyroidism and ophthalmopathy. RNA transcripts provided the source from which TCR beta CDR3 regions were amplified. A first-round RT-PCR of the TCR CDR3 used the HTBI primer set. Via MiXCR, TCRdb re-called the multiplex PCR reads, giving one row per CDR3 protein. The profile shows about 480,000 distinct CDR3 sequences, roughly 23% of them singletons. The sample was blood. The receptors shown here come from a woman in her 70s with Graves' ophthalmopathy.

The chain has TRBV28 and TRBJ1-5; the match to TRBD1 covers 7 bases. The CDR3 extends over 15 amino acids. Per the germline V gene, CDR1 is MDHEN and CDR2 is SYDVKM. J gave up 6 bases and V 8 bases, and 13 bases lay outside the gene matches. CDR3 nucleotide sequence: TGTGCCAGCGGGCCCCGGGCAGGGGGGACTCAGCCCCAGCATTTT. Translation gives CASGPRAGGTQPQHF.

The gene calls are TRBV25-1 and TRBJ2-1, with 7 bases aligning to TRBD2. V lost 6 bases, J lost 5 bases, and 13 bases stayed unmatched. The germline gives CDR1 MGHDK, CDR2 SYGVNS. The CDR3 spans 16 residues. Here the CDR3 DNA reads TGTGCCAGCAGCGACCGCGGGAAGCGGGGAAACAATGAGCAGTTCTTC. Translation gives CASSDRGKRGNNEQFF.

The table lists this clonotype with many counts. The chain carries TRBV20-1 and TRBJ1-2; 7 bases are shared with TRBD1. The CDR3 is 14 residues long. Germline V gene data show CDR1 as DFQATT and CDR2 as SNEGSKA (reference sequence). J lost 3 bases, V lost 6 bases, and 10 bases had no gene match. The CDR3 protein is CSASGQEVYYGYTF. CDR3 in DNA: TGCAGTGCCTCCGGACAGGAAGTATACTATGGCTACACCTTC.

The chain uses TRBV25-1 and TRBJ1-6, with 12 positions matching TRBD1. Trimming took 6 bases from V and 9 from J; bases not matched to a gene: 0. This CDR3 region has 13 residues. Germline loops: CDR1 MGHDK, CDR2 SYGVNS. CDR3: CASRGQGASPLHF. CDR3 sequence (DNA): TGTGCCAGCAGGGGACAGGGGGCTTCACCCCTCCACTTT.

The V call is TRBV12-3 or TRBV12-4, the J call TRBJ1-5; D remains ambiguous. This CDR3 is built from 13 residues. V lost 7 bases, J lost 7 bases, and 14 bases lay in between. The CDR3 protein is CASTPSEGQPQHF. As DNA, the CDR3 is TGTGCCAGCACCCCTTCGGAGGGCCAGCCCCAGCATTTT.

The table lists this clonotype with many counts. The rearrangement uses TRBV5-1 and TRBJ2-7; TRBD2 matches at 11 bases. V shed 4 bases, J shed 2 bases, and the junction held 5 bases outside the gene matches. The CDR3 runs to 15 residues. CDR1 and CDR2 (germline): SGHRS, YFSETQ. The CDR3 region has the DNA TGCGCCAGCAGCGTTAGCGGGAGGGCCCCCTACGAGCAGTACTTC. Protein: CASSVSGRAPYEQYF.

This clonotype has at least ten counts. For the CDR3, the DNA is TGCAGCGTTGAAAGAGGAAACTATGGCTACACCTTC. Translated, it gives CSVERGNYGYTF. The rearrangement links TRBV29-1 to TRBJ1-2, with D unresolved. V shed 2 bases and J shed 2 bases, with 6 bases lying between them. CDR3 length: 12 residues. CDR1 and CDR2 (germline): SQVTM, ANQGSEA.

V gene TRBV5-1 combines with J gene TRBJ2-1; 13 bases line up with TRBD2. CDR3 length: 16 amino acids. With V trimmed by 6 bases and J by 9 bases, 12 bases remained unmatched. Per the germline V gene, CDR1 is SGHRS and CDR2 is YFSETQ. CDR3 in amino acids: CASTRTGLAGVSEQFF. DNA for the CDR3: TGCGCCAGCACCCGAACCGGACTAGCGGGAGTTAGTGAGCAGTTCTTC.

The rearrangement uses TRBV6-5 and TRBJ2-3; the D gene could be TRBD1 or TRBD2 (6 bases each). Germline CDR1 reads MNHEY; CDR2 reads SVGAGI. V was shortened by 0 bases and J by 0 bases, with 10 bases between the two germline ends. This CDR3 region has 16 residues. Here the CDR3 reads CASSYSQGLSTDTQYF. CDR3 nucleotide sequence: TGTGCCAGCAGTTACTCACAGGGACTTAGCACAGATACGCAGTATTTT.

In its sample, this clonotype was seen many times. This chain connects TRBV7-2 to TRBJ2-7, with D perhaps TRBD2 (6 bases). V was trimmed by 3 bases and J by 3 bases, leaving 27 bases between them. The CDR3 has 19 amino acids. In germline, CDR1 is SGHTA, CDR2 FQGNSA. CDR3 sequence (DNA): TGTGCCAGCAGCTTCCTCGGATCTCCGGGACTTGGGATCTACTACGAGCAGTACTTC. Its translation is CASSFLGSPGLGIYYEQYF.

This clonotype was recorded many times. The V call is TRBV27, the J call TRBJ2-5; perhaps TRBD2 as D (6 bases). V lost 4 bases, J lost 5 bases, and 14 bases lay in between. Germline CDR1 and CDR2: MNHEY and SMNVEV (reference sequence). CDR3 size: 14 residues. The CDR3 loop is CASSSRLDPETQYF. The CDR3 DNA reads TGTGCCAGCAGTTCCCGACTAGACCCCGAGACCCAGTACTTC.

This clonotype was counted only a few times. V and J are TRBV18 and TRBJ2-1; 10 bases match TRBD2. CDR3 length equals 14 residues. CDR1 KGHSH and CDR2 LQKENI come from the germline V gene. V dropped 6 bases and J dropped 9; count of bases not matched to a gene: 8. The CDR3 nucleotides read TGTGCCAGCTCTCCGCTAGCGGGAGACACTGAGCAGTTCTTC. It encodes CASSPLAGDTEQFF.

Only a few counts were recorded for this clonotype. The chain couples TRBV12-3 or TRBV12-4 to TRBJ1-6; 7 bases map to TRBD1. This CDR3 is built from 14 residues. The junction had 4 bases not matched to a gene; V was cut back by 2 bases and J by 9 bases. The CDR3 region has the DNA TGTGCCAGCAGTTTACAGGGGGTTGGTTCACCCCTCCACTTT. It encodes CASSLQGVGSPLHF.

This clonotype occurred many times. The chain has TRBV20-1 and TRBJ2-3; 7 nucleotides match TRBD2. V shed 0 bases, J shed 2 bases, and the junction held 5 bases outside the gene matches. This CDR3 has 15 amino acids. The germline gives CDR1 DFQATT, CDR2 SNEGSKA (reference sequence). Here the CDR3 DNA reads TGCAGTGCTAGAGATGCTAGCGGCCACACAGATACGCAGTATTTT. Amino acids: CSARDASGHTDTQYF.

The chain uses TRBV30 and TRBJ1-5; 7 positions match TRBD1. The CDR3 consists of 15 residues. With 4 bases clipped from V and 2 bases from J, the junction kept 8 bases outside the gene matches. Germline assignment: CDR1 GTSNPN and CDR2 SVGIG (reference sequence). The CDR3 sequence: CAWNPGQYGNQPQHF. DNA for the CDR3: TGTGCCTGGAATCCGGGACAGTATGGCAATCAGCCCCAGCATTTT.

The chain is built from TRBV20-1 and TRBJ1-2; 8 positions agree with TRBD1. The germline V gene encodes CDR1 DFQATT and CDR2 SNEGSKA (reference sequence). The CDR3 length is 15 residues. Unmatched junction bases numbered 7, after V lost 0 bases and J lost 4 bases. CDR3 loop: CSARDQNRGIYGYTF. The CDR3 DNA reads as TGCAGTGCTAGAGATCAGAACAGGGGGATCTATGGCTACACCTTC.

This clonotype appeared many times. This rearrangement joins TRBV27 to TRBJ1-2; D remains ambiguous. V lost 5 bases to trimming and J lost 2 bases, with 9 bases between them. The CDR3 length is 13 residues. Germline lookup yields CDR1 MNHEY and CDR2 SMNVEV (reference sequence). For the CDR3, the DNA is TGTGCCAGCAGTGAATCATGGAACTATGGCTACACCTTC. Protein product: CASSESWNYGYTF.

The chain joins TRBV5-1 to TRBJ1-1; 8 positions agree with TRBD1. The trim removed 4 bases at V and 1 base at J, leaving 3 bases unmatched. The germline CDR1 and CDR2 sequences are SGHRS and YFSETQ. CDR3 size: 14 residues. In DNA form, the CDR3 reads TGCGCCAGCAGCGAAGGGACAGGGAACACTGAAGCTTTCTTT. It codes for CASSEGTGNTEAFF.

The CDR3 sequence: CATSDLKGNTGELFF. The CDR3, as DNA: TGTGCCACCAGTGATTTGAAAGGGAACACCGGGGAGCTGTTTTTT. The V gene is TRBV24-1, the J gene TRBJ2-2; D unresolved. Germline-derived CDR1 and CDR2 are KGHDR and SFDVKD. The germline V and J ends were trimmed by 0 bases and 1 base, with 5 bases remaining between them. CDR3 length equals 15 residues.

This clonotype was seen repeatedly, ten times or more. V and J are TRBV12-3 or TRBV12-4 and TRBJ2-7, with a weak D call TRBD1 (5 bases). The V end was cut by 0 bases, the J end by 9 bases, with 18 bases between. The CDR3 length is 15 residues. The CDR3: CASSLAGQGGVRQYF. For the CDR3, the DNA is TGTGCCAGCAGTTTAGCCGGGCAGGGTGGAGTCCGGCAGTACTTC.

This clonotype was recorded a few times. The genes are TRBV12-3 or TRBV12-4 and TRBJ2-7, with 7 nucleotides matching TRBD2. The CDR3 has 12 amino acids. V lost 7 bases to trimming and J lost 5 bases; unmatched junction nucleotides: 5. The DNA of the CDR3 is TGTGCCAGCAAGGGACTAAACCACGAGCAGTACTTC. Protein: CASKGLNHEQYF.

CDR3 in amino acids: CASSPPTGGADTQYF. CDR3 nucleotides: TGTGCCAGCTCACCACCGACGGGGGGCGCAGATACGCAGTATTTT. This rearrangement joins TRBV18 to TRBJ2-3; D might be TRBD2 (7 bases). Germline V lookup: CDR1 KGHSH, CDR2 LQKENI. The CDR3 has 15 amino acids. Deletions cut 0 bases from V and 4 bases from J, with 11 bases between. The full variable domain, rest sourced from reference TRBV18 and TRBJ2-3, is NAGVMQNPRHLVRRRGQEARLRCSPMKGHSHVYWYRQLPEEGLKFMVYLQKENIIDESGMPKERFSAEFPKEGPSILRIQQVVRGDSAAYFCASSPPTGGADTQYFGPGTRLTVL.